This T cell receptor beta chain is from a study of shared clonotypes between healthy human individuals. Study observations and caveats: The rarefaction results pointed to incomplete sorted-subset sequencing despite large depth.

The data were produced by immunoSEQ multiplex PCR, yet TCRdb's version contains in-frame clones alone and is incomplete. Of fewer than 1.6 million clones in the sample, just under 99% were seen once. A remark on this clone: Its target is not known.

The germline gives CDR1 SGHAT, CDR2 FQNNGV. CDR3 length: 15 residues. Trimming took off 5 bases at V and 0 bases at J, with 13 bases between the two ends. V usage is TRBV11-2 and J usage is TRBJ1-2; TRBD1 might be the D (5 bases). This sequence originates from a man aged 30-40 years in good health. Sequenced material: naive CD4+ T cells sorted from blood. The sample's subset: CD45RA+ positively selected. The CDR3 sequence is CASSRVTAPNYGYTF. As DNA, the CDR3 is TGTGCCAGCAGCCGAGTGACAGCCCCTAACTATGGCTACACCTTC.